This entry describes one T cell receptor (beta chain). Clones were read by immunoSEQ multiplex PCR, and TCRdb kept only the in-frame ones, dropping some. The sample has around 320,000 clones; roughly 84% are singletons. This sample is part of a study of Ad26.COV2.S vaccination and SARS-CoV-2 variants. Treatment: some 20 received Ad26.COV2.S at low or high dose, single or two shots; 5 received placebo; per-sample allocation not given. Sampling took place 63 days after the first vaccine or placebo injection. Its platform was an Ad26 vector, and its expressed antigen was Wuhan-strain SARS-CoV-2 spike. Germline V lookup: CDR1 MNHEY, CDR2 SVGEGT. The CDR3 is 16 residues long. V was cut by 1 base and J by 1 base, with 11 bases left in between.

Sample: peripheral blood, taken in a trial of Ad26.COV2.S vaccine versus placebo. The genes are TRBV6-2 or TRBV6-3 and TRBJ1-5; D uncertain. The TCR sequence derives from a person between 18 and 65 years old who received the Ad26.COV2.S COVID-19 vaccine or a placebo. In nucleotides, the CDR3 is TGTGCCAGCAGTTACTTCGGTGTTTCGAGCAATCAGCCCCAGCATTTT. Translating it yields CASSYFGVSSNQPQHF.